One TCR beta chain is described in this entry. These data belong to a study of control samples from healthy donors and cancer patients. Using immunoSEQ multiplex PCR, the repertoire was profiled, and TCRdb retains in-frame clones only, with some absent. Here the sample spans 90,000 to 150,000 clones, 70% to 90% being singletons. CDR1 and CDR2 (germline): LGHNA, YNFKEQ. Trimming shortened V by 0 bases and J by 4 bases, and 6 bases separated the two germline ends. The CDR3 length is 13 residues. The sequence was obtained from a man aged 35-49 years in good health. The chain is built from TRBV4-2 and TRBJ2-5; D call uncertain. Sequenced input: blood. In DNA form, the CDR3 reads TGTGCCAGCAGCCAAGAATACCGAGAGACCCAGTACTTC. It codes for CASSQEYRETQYF.